A selection of T cell receptor beta chains follows, all from one sample in a study of regulatory T cells in long-lasting Graves disease. Via MiXCR, TCRdb re-called the multiplex PCR reads, giving one row per CDR3 protein. The sample lists 400,000 to 500,000 distinct CDR3 sequences, roughly 20% occurring once. This sample comprised peripheral blood mononuclear cells (PBMCs), obtained when the disease was refractory, from a patient treated with antithyroid drugs. Every receptor here comes from a female donor with Graves disease. The CDR3 runs from the conserved cysteine through the conserved F or W. The order of the fields is J gene, D gene, clone size, V gene, CDR3 protein, CDR3 DNA. A D gene is named only where the DNA matches it firmly. Size is stated for part of the rows, as once, few or many counts, or as a class when the clone is expanded.

TRBJ2-7	-	-	TRBV29-1	CSVEADSDTYEQYF	TGCAGCGTTGAGGCCGATAGTGACACCTACGAGCAGTACTTC
TRBJ1-2	-	many	TRBV11-2	CASSLSLLQGLLGYTF	TGTGCCAGCAGCTTATCCCTCCTCCAAGGGTTACTTGGCTACACCTTC
TRBJ2-5	TRBD1	few	TRBV4-3	CASSQDWTGQETQYF	TGCGCCAGCAGCCAAGATTGGACAGGACAAGAGACCCAGTACTTC
TRBJ1-1	-	many	TRBV12-3/TRBV12-4	CASSLSDTEAFF	TGTGCCAGCAGTTTAAGTGACACTGAAGCTTTCTTT
TRBJ1-1	-	few	TRBV6-1	CASSKRDNLGANTEAFF	TGTGCCAGCAGTAAAAGGGACAACTTGGGGGCGAACACTGAAGCTTTCTTT
TRBJ1-1	TRBD1	many	TRBV2	CASRGTANTEAFF	TGTGCCAGCAGGGGGACAGCGAACACTGAAGCTTTCTTT
TRBJ1-2	-	many	TRBV20-1	CSAAAGASSYGYTF	TGCAGTGCCGCAGCGGGAGCCTCGAGCTATGGCTACACCTTC
TRBJ1-2	TRBD1	once	TRBV5-1	CASSSTGGEGYYGYTF	TGCGCCAGCAGCTCGACAGGGGGTGAAGGATACTATGGCTACACCTTC
TRBJ1-5	-	many	TRBV5-5	CASSPDSLRSNQPQHF	TGTGCCAGCAGCCCAGACTCACTACGAAGCAATCAGCCCCAGCATTTT
TRBJ2-7	-	many	TRBV11-2	CASSLVVAQTYEQYF	TGTGCCAGCAGCTTAGTGGTAGCCCAAACCTACGAGCAGTACTTC
TRBJ2-7	-	-	TRBV11-1	CASSLVSDAGEQYF	TGTGCCAGCAGCTTAGTGTCGGATGCTGGCGAGCAGTACTTC
TRBJ2-2	-	many	TRBV28	CASSFRLNTGELFF	TGTGCCAGCAGTTTTAGACTGAACACCGGGGAGCTGTTTTTT
TRBJ2-7	TRBD2	many	TRBV5-1	CASSAWTSGSKGEQYF	TGCGCCAGCAGCGCATGGACTAGCGGGAGCAAAGGCGAGCAGTACTTC
TRBJ1-5	TRBD1	-	TRBV27	CASSLGTEVHQPQHF	TGTGCCAGCAGTTTAGGGACAGAGGTCCATCAGCCCCAGCATTTT
TRBJ1-5	TRBD1	-	TRBV30	CACAGGGNQPQHF	TGTGCCTGCGCAGGGGGTGGAAATCAGCCCCAGCATTTT
TRBJ2-5	TRBD1	many	TRBV2	CASRKVGQGKDQETQYF	TGTGCCAGCAGGAAGGTTGGACAGGGGAAAGACCAAGAGACCCAGTACTTC
TRBJ1-2	-	many	TRBV12-3/TRBV12-4	CASSSNESPNYGYTF	TGTGCCAGCAGTTCAAACGAGTCTCCTAACTATGGCTACACCTTC
TRBJ2-5	TRBD2	many	TRBV12-3/TRBV12-4	CASSLGLAEETQYF	TGTGCCAGCAGTTTAGGACTAGCGGAAGAGACCCAGTACTTC
TRBJ2-7	-	many	TRBV28	CASSLWRSGEQYF	TGTGCCAGCAGTTTATGGAGGTCGGGCGAGCAGTACTTC
TRBJ2-7	-	-	TRBV5-1	CASSFYGQSRSGEQYF	TGCGCCAGCAGCTTTTATGGACAGTCCCGATCGGGGGAGCAGTACTTC
TRBJ2-2	TRBD2	few	TRBV25-1	CASSELAEGGELFF	TGTGCCAGCAGTGAACTAGCGGAAGGCGGGGAGCTGTTTTTT
TRBJ1-4	-	-	TRBV5-1	CASRLALGEKLFF	TGCGCCAGCAGGCTGGCCCTGGGGGAAAAACTGTTTTTT
TRBJ2-1	TRBD2	-	TRBV5-5	CASSLTSDHEQFF	TGTGCCAGCAGCTTGACTAGCGACCATGAGCAGTTCTTC
TRBJ2-3	-	few	TRBV28	CASSYLEGASTDTQYF	TGTGCCAGCAGTTACCTAGAGGGAGCGAGCACAGATACGCAGTATTTT
TRBJ2-7	-	many	TRBV11-2	CASSSTSGDYSYEQYF	TGTGCCAGCAGCTCGACCTCGGGGGATTACTCCTACGAGCAGTACTTC
TRBJ2-5	-	many	TRBV11-2	CASRAGSESQYF	TGTGCCAGCAGGGCAGGGAGCGAGTCCCAGTACTTC
TRBJ1-4	-	-	TRBV25-1	CASSEIQTNEKLFF	TGTGCCAGCAGTGAGATACAGACTAATGAAAAACTGTTTTTT
TRBJ1-2	-	-	TRBV5-1	CASSPSPAAYGYTF	TGCGCCAGCAGCCCCAGCCCCGCAGCCTATGGCTACACCTTC
TRBJ2-1	-	few	TRBV28	CASHRGQKQFF	TGTGCCAGCCATCGGGGGCAAAAGCAGTTCTTC
TRBJ2-5	-	many	TRBV27	CASSFGSGVTQYF	TGTGCCAGCAGTTTCGGGTCAGGGGTGACCCAGTACTTC
TRBJ1-1	TRBD1	few	TRBV7-9	CASSWDSMNTEAFF	TGTGCCAGCAGCTGGGACAGTATGAACACTGAAGCTTTCTTT
TRBJ2-5	TRBD1	many	TRBV7-9	CASSLNRGQETQYF	TGTGCCAGCAGCTTGAACAGGGGACAAGAGACCCAGTACTTC
TRBJ2-3	-	few	TRBV9	CASSVVGEGTDTQYF	TGTGCCAGCAGCGTAGTGGGGGAGGGCACAGATACGCAGTATTTT
TRBJ1-2	-	many	TRBV19	CASSPQSGTELSYYGYTF	TGTGCCAGTAGTCCTCAATCCGGGACCGAACTATCTTACTATGGCTACACCTTC
TRBJ2-5	-	many	TRBV12-5	CASGSDIQETQYF	TGTGCTAGTGGCAGCGACATCCAAGAGACCCAGTACTTC
TRBJ1-5	-	many	TRBV12-3/TRBV12-4	CASTPEGNQPQHF	TGTGCCAGCACACCAGAGGGGAATCAGCCCCAGCATTTT
TRBJ1-3	-	few	TRBV30	CAWRGQHSGNTIYF	TGTGCCTGGAGGGGACAACACTCTGGAAACACCATATATTTT